This note documents a single T cell receptor beta chain sequence. Antigen specificity is unknown. Sequencing used immunoSEQ v3.0 at survey level. Per-sample TRB depth target: roughly 35,000-55,000 T-cell genomes. Assay used: immunoSEQ multiplex PCR; TCRdb lists only in-frame clones, some missing. The sample consists of about 35,000 clones, roughly 94% of them appearing once. The sample comes from a study of long-term antiretroviral therapy in people with HIV. Study-wide results and limits: Within the repertoire, clones expanded before ART were dominant at all time points.

The receptor was isolated from a woman between 45 and 65 years old with HIV. Sequenced here: unsorted PBMCs, sampled 4.1 years after starting antiretroviral therapy.

The CDR3 loop is CASSQDKSASYEQYF. The CDR3 nucleotides read TGTGCCAGCAGCCAAGATAAATCAGCTTCCTACGAGCAGTACTTC. The J gene is TRBJ2-7, the V gene TRBV4-2; D call uncertain. This CDR3 has 15 residues. The V and J ends lost 0 bases and 1 base respectively, with 10 bases between them. The germline gives CDR1 LGHNA, CDR2 YNFKEQ.